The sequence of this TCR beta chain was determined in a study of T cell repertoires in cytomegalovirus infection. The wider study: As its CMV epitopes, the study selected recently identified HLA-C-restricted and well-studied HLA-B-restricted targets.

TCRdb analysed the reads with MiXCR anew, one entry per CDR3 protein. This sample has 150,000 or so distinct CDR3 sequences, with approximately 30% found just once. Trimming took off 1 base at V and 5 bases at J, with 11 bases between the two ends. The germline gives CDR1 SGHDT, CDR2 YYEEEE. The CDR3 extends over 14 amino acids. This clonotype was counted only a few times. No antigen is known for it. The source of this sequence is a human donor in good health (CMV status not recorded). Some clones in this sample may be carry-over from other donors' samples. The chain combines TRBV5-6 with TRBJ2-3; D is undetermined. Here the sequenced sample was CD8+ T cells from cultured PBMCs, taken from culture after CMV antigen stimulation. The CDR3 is CASSLHSNRDTQYF. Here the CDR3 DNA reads TGTGCCAGCAGCTTGCACAGCAACAGAGATACGCAGTATTTT.